Given below is one TCR beta chain in context. As yet, its antigen is unknown. These data belong to a study of a mutant IDH1 vaccine in newly diagnosed glioma. Study-wide context: Vaccinations were initiated 4-6 weeks following radiotherapy alone, or were given together with temozolomide cycles. In the visit schedule, V12 fell in week 35, while V13 fell in week 47. Notes on the study in general: Approximately 93% of patients showed vaccine-induced immune responses across multiple MHC alleles.

Time point described: week 47, end of study. All doses held 300 ug of mutant IDH1 20-mer peptide, with topical imiquimod. Generated by immunoSEQ multiplex PCR, the TCRdb table keeps only in-frame clones and is missing some. Of over 30,000 clones in the sample, roughly 90% were seen once. The receptor was derived from a woman between 35 and 50 years old with glioma. This specimen was PBMCs, taken from a glioma patient whose treatment included an IDH1 peptide vaccine.

DNA of the CDR3: TGTGCCAGTAGTATTTTAAGGGGGGAGAACACCGGGGAGCTGTTTTTT. Translated: CASSILRGENTGELFF. This sequence joins TRBV19 and TRBJ2-2; D possibly matches TRBD1 or TRBD2 (6 bases each). Germline lookup yields CDR1 LNHDA and CDR2 SQIVND (reference sequence). CDR3 length equals 16 residues. The V gene lost 3 bases and the J gene lost 1 base, with 12 bases spanning the gap.